Below, 8 T cell receptor beta chains from the same sample are listed, as sequenced in a study of OX40 agonist ivuxolimab in advanced cancers. Clones were sequenced by immunoSEQ multiplex PCR, and TCRdb holds only the in-frame ones, with some missing. The table records tens of thousands of clones, around 88% of them present only once. Source: CD4+ or CD8+ T cells sorted from blood, taken in a trial of the OX40 agonist ivuxolimab. The receptors derive from an adult with an advanced solid tumor such as melanoma, head and neck, liver or kidney cancer.

V gene TRBV7-3 combines with J gene TRBJ2-3; TRBD2 matches 13 bases. The V segment lost 2 bases and the J segment 8 bases; nucleotides outside the gene matches: 7. This CDR3 spans 16 amino acids. Germline loops: CDR1 SGHTA, CDR2 FQGTGA. The CDR3 DNA reads as TGTGCCAGCAGCTTATCTGGGACTAGCGGGGAACTTACGCAGTATTTT. It codes for CASSLSGTSGELTQYF.

The chain is built from TRBV14 and TRBJ2-1; D ambiguous. The germline V gene encodes CDR1 SGHDN and CDR2 FVKESK. The CDR3 is 15 amino acids. Trimming took off 2 bases at V and 0 bases at J, with 8 bases between the two ends. The CDR3 loop reads CASSQRHSSYNEQFF. CDR3 in DNA: TGTGCCAGCAGCCAACGGCACAGCTCCTACAATGAGCAGTTCTTC.

The chain combines TRBV6-1 with TRBJ2-1; perhaps TRBD2 as D (6 bases). V shed 2 bases and J shed 2 bases, with 13 bases lying between them. The CDR3 length is 16 residues. Looked up from germline, CDR1 is MNHNS and CDR2 is SASEGT. CDR3 DNA sequence: TGTGCCAGCAGTGAATCGGGACTGTTTCCCTACAATGAGCAGTTCTTC. Encoded protein: CASSESGLFPYNEQFF.

The rearrangement links TRBV4-1 to TRBJ1-5, with a tentative D call TRBD1 (5 bases). Germline V gene sequence: CDR1 MGHRA, CDR2 YSYEKL. The CDR3 contains 15 residues. Trimming pared 4 bases from V and 3 bases from J, leaving 13 bases between. The CDR3 loop is CASSPTWGNNQPQHF. CDR3 DNA sequence: TGCGCCAGCAGCCCGACTTGGGGCAACAATCAGCCCCAGCATTTT.

This chain uses TRBV5-1 with TRBJ1-1, with D unresolved. The CDR3 runs 14 residues. CDR1 and CDR2 (germline): SGHRS, YFSETQ. The V and J ends lost 1 base and 4 bases respectively, with 11 bases between them. As DNA, the CDR3 is TGCGCCAGCAGCTTGAGGTGGGAGGGCACTGAAGCTTTCTTT. Protein: CASSLRWEGTEAFF.

The CDR3 reads CASSIGTGRRSYNSPLHF. In DNA form, the CDR3 reads TGTGCCAGTAGTATAGGGACAGGGAGGCGCTCCTATAATTCACCCCTCCACTTT. The V gene is TRBV19, the J gene TRBJ1-6, with 8 positions matching TRBD1. CDR1 is LNHDA and CDR2 is SQIVND in the germline V gene (reference sequence). V shed 1 base, J shed 0 bases, and the junction held 5 bases outside the gene matches. The CDR3 length is 18 residues.

V is TRBV13 and J is TRBJ2-1, with 10 positions matching TRBD2. Germline CDR1 reads PRHDT; CDR2 reads FYEKMQ (reference sequence). V dropped 4 bases and J dropped 4; count of bases not matched to a gene: 7. The CDR3 consists of 16 residues. The CDR3 DNA is TGTGCCAGCAGCTCGTCTGGACTAGCGGTATACAATGAGCAGTTCTTC. Encoded protein: CASSSSGLAVYNEQFF.

This clone occurred a few times. V and J are TRBV6-1 and TRBJ1-2; possible D gene TRBD1, 5 bases. The CDR3 sequence is 13 residues long. Germline V lookup: CDR1 MNHNS, CDR2 SASEGT. V gave up 5 bases and J gave up 5 bases, with 12 bases separating them. The CDR3 region has the DNA TGTGCCAGCAGTCCGGGGGTCCGTTATGGCTACACCTTC. It translates to CASSPGVRYGYTF.